The 27 T cell receptor beta chains below were found in one sample sequenced in a study of T-cell memory formation after mild COVID-19. TCRdb used MiXCR to reprocess the 5' RACE reads, holding one entry per CDR3 protein. This sample has under 250,000 distinct CDR3 sequences, with just over 15% found just once. Sequenced input: PBMCs or a T cell subset sorted from them (not recorded which). These receptors were collected from an adult woman who had mild COVID-19 (a few samples of this study predate the infection). Cell type and time point are not known.

The rearrangement uses TRBV9 and TRBJ1-4, with no clear D. The CDR3 is 16 amino acids. Per the germline V gene, CDR1 is SGDLS and CDR2 is YYNGEE. V gave up 4 bases and J gave up 0 bases, with 13 bases separating them. The CDR3 DNA sequence: TGTGCCAGCAGCCTAGGGTCTGAGGCAACTAATGAAAAACTGTTTTTT. It specifies CASSLGSEATNEKLFF.

This sequence joins TRBV11-2 and TRBJ1-2; TRBD1 agrees at 10 bases. Germline V CDR1 and CDR2: SGHAT, FQNNGV. The CDR3 consists of 14 residues. V lost 2 bases, J lost 4 bases, and 1 base stayed unmatched. CDR3 nucleotides: TGTGCCAGCAGCTTAAGGGACAGGGGCTATGGCTACACCTTC. Its protein product is CASSLRDRGYGYTF.

This clonotype was detected only a few times. This rearrangement joins TRBV11-2 to TRBJ2-1; maybe TRBD1 (5 bases). Germline-derived CDR1 and CDR2 are SGHAT and FQNNGV. This CDR3 contains 16 residues. V lost 1 base and J 3 bases, leaving 13 bases between the germline ends. CDR3 amino acids: CASSLARRVYYNEQFF. The CDR3, as DNA: TGTGCCAGCAGCTTAGCCCGCAGGGTCTACTACAATGAGCAGTTCTTC.

This clonotype was found a few times. The V gene is TRBV7-2, the J gene TRBJ1-1; D is unclear. Germline lookup yields CDR1 SGHTA and CDR2 FQGNSA. The CDR3 sequence is 14 residues long. V gave up 6 bases and J gave up 1 base, with 12 bases separating them. CDR3 DNA sequence: TGTGCCAGCAGGATAACAGATTCGAACACTGAAGCTTTCTTT. Amino acid sequence: CASRITDSNTEAFF. The variable domain in full, completed from reference TRBV7-2 and TRBJ1-1, reads GAGVSQSPSNKVTEKGKDVELRCDPISGHTALYWYRQSLGQGLEFLIYFQGNSAPDKSGLPSDRFSAERTGGSVSTLTIQRTQQEDSAVYLCASRITDSNTEAFFGQGTRLTVV.

Of note for this clonotype: One junction end disagrees with the germline gene, perhaps due to a read error. The CDR3 nucleotides are TGTGCCAGCAGCTTGGCGGGTTGGCAGGGTGACTTC. Protein product: CASSLAGWQGDF. This chain uses TRBV7-2 with TRBJ1-2; D perhaps matches TRBD1 (5 bases). The CDR3 runs 12 residues. Germline values: CDR1 SGHTA, CDR2 FQGNSA.

This chain connects TRBV7-8 to TRBJ2-7, with TRBD2 matching 9 bases. Germline V gene data show CDR1 as SGHVS and CDR2 as FQNEAQ. This CDR3 region has 15 residues. Trimming took 1 base from V and 2 from J; bases not matched to a gene: 3. This CDR3 reads CASSLVASGAYEQYF. The DNA of the CDR3 is TGTGCCAGCAGCTTAGTCGCTAGCGGGGCCTACGAGCAGTACTTC.

J is TRBJ1-5 and V is TRBV7-9; no firm D call. Trimming removed 4 bases at V and 3 bases at J, with 7 bases between. Germline CDR1 and CDR2: SEHNR and FQNEAQ (reference sequence). The CDR3 sequence is 13 residues long. CDR3 region: CASSSSLNQPQHF. CDR3 nucleotides: TGTGCCAGCAGCTCCAGCCTCAATCAGCCCCAGCATTTT.

The chain joins TRBV7-9 to TRBJ1-1; D ambiguous. Germline V gives CDR1 SEHNR, CDR2 FQNEAQ (reference sequence). This CDR3 region has 14 residues. V lost 1 base and J lost 6, with 12 bases in between. The CDR3 region is CASSLEMGVPEAFF. CDR3 coding DNA: TGTGCCAGCAGCTTAGAAATGGGAGTCCCTGAAGCTTTCTTT.

This clonotype was seen many times. V gene TRBV12-3 or TRBV12-4 combines with J gene TRBJ2-3; D may be TRBD1 (5 bases). V gave up 3 bases and J gave up 0 bases, with 7 bases separating them. This CDR3 region has 14 residues. The CDR3 bases are TGTGCCAGCAGTTTGTCAGGGAGCACAGATACGCAGTATTTT. This gives the protein CASSLSGSTDTQYF.

This clonotype was observed a few times. The rearrangement links TRBV15 to TRBJ2-3, with TRBD1 identical over 7 bases. The V and J ends lost 5 bases and 3 bases, in that order; junction bases with no gene match: 5. Germline V gene data show CDR1 as LNHNV and CDR2 as YYDKDF (reference sequence). This CDR3 is built from 14 residues. The chain's CDR3 is CATSRTGETDTQYF. DNA for the CDR3: TGTGCCACCAGCCGTACAGGGGAAACAGATACGCAGTATTTT.

This clonotype has more than one count but fewer than ten. The rearrangement joins TRBV7-9 to TRBJ2-1; 7 nucleotides match TRBD1. This CDR3 comprises 14 residues. The germline V gene has CDR1 SEHNR and CDR2 FQNEAQ (reference sequence). The V segment lost 6 bases and the J segment 3 bases; nucleotides outside the gene matches: 5. CDR3 sequence (DNA): TGTGCCAGCAGGAGGGGGACAGACTACAATGAGCAGTTCTTC. It encodes CASRRGTDYNEQFF.

Remarks on this clonotype: The junction shows a germline mismatch at one end, possibly a read error. This rearrangement joins TRBV29-1 to TRBJ1-2; TRBD1 is a possible D gene (5 bases). The CDR3 has 9 residues. CDR1 is SQVTM, CDR2 ANQGSEA, per germline. Here the CDR3 reads CSVDRDGLF. CDR3 nucleotides: TGCAGCGTTGACAGGGACGGTCTCTTC.

The rearrangement joins TRBV7-2 to TRBJ2-4, with a tentative D call TRBD1 (6 bases). Trimming cost V 5 bases and J 8 bases, with 19 bases left between them. Per germline, CDR1 SGHTA and CDR2 FQGNSA. The CDR3 loop spans 15 amino acids. The DNA of the CDR3 is TGTGCCAGCAGCCCGGACACAGGGACGGGGTACATTCAGTACTTC. Translation gives CASSPDTGTGYIQYF.

V gene TRBV13 combines with J gene TRBJ2-7; the D call may be TRBD1 or TRBD2 (6 bases each). The CDR3 loop spans 16 amino acids. Trimming took off 2 bases at V and 5 bases at J, with 19 bases between the two ends. Germline values: CDR1 PRHDT, CDR2 FYEKMQ (reference sequence). As DNA, the CDR3 is TGTGCCAGCAGCTTACGGCGGGGACACGAAACTAACGAGCAGTACTTC. Translated: CASSLRRGHETNEQYF.

The genes are TRBV12-3 or TRBV12-4 and TRBJ2-3; D is uncertain. Between the trimmed V and J ends, which lost 8 bases and 0 bases, there was a span of 18 bases. The CDR3 runs 16 residues. The CDR3: CASRDKDGPSTDTQYF. CDR3 sequence (DNA): TGTGCCAGCCGTGATAAGGACGGGCCTAGCACAGATACGCAGTATTTT.

This clonotype was found a few times. The chain carries TRBV10-3 and TRBJ2-3; 13 nucleotides match TRBD2. Germline CDR1 and CDR2: ENHRY and SYGVKD. J gave up 2 bases and V 3 bases, and 5 bases lay outside the gene matches. CDR3 size: 17 residues. The CDR3 spells CAISDRLAGGTTDTQYF. The CDR3 region has the DNA TGTGCCATCAGTGATCGACTAGCGGGGGGAACCACAGATACGCAGTATTTT.

The chain links TRBV15 to TRBJ2-5, with a possible D match to TRBD1 (6 bases). Germline V gives CDR1 LNHNV, CDR2 YYDKDF (reference sequence). The CDR3 runs to 15 residues. V lost 0 bases and J lost 7, with 15 bases in between. CDR3 sequence (DNA): TGTGCCACCAGCAGAGAACGGACAGTCCTAGGGACCCAGTACTTC. This translates into CATSRERTVLGTQYF. Together with reference TRBV15 and TRBJ2-5, the CDR3 gives the full variable domain: DAMVIQNPRYQVTQFGKPVTLSCSQTLNHNVMYWYQQKSSQAPKLLFHYYDKDFNNEADTPDNFQSRRPNTSFCFLDIRSPGLGDTAMYLCATSRERTVLGTQYFGPGTRLLVL.

This clonotype was picked up many times. V and J are TRBV12-3 or TRBV12-4 and TRBJ1-2; D ambiguous. The CDR3 length is 12 residues. Trimming stripped 0 bases from V and 4 bases from J, with 3 bases between. The CDR3 DNA is TGTGCCAGCAGTTTAGCGACCTATGGCTACACCTTC. Its protein is CASSLATYGYTF.

V usage is TRBV6-1 and J usage is TRBJ1-1; 10 bases map to TRBD1. The ends lost 3 bases at V and 3 bases at J; junction bases unmatched: 7. In germline, CDR1 is MNHNS, CDR2 SASEGT. The CDR3 is 16 residues long. The CDR3 loop reads CASSEPGQGKHTEAFF. Here the CDR3 DNA reads TGTGCCAGCAGTGAGCCGGGACAGGGGAAACACACTGAAGCTTTCTTT.

This chain connects TRBV7-3 to TRBJ2-5; 7 bases line up with TRBD2. The germline CDR1 and CDR2 sequences are SGHTA and FQGTGA. Losses at the gene ends were 3 bases for V and 4 bases for J; bases not matched to a gene: 5. The CDR3 has 14 amino acids. CDR3 coding DNA: TGTGCCAGCAGCTTTGGGGGGGGAAGAGAGACCCAGTACTTC. It yields the protein CASSFGGGRETQYF.

This clonotype turned up a few times. The chain joins TRBV24-1 to TRBJ2-1; D not certain. There are 11 residues in the CDR3. The ends were cut back, 0 bases at V and 8 bases at J, with 1 base in the middle. Germline CDR1 reads KGHDR; CDR2 reads SFDVKD. The CDR3: CATSDLHEQFF. The CDR3 region has the DNA TGTGCCACCAGTGATTTGCATGAGCAGTTCTTC.

In its sample, this clonotype was seen many times. V gene TRBV7-3 combines with J gene TRBJ2-1; TRBD2 aligns across 10 bases. The CDR3 extends over 14 amino acids. Trimming at V came to 5 bases and at J to 7 bases, leaving 5 bases not matched to a gene. Germline CDR1 SGHTA, CDR2 FQGTGA. CDR3 region: CASSPSGSRNEQFF. CDR3 nucleotide sequence: TGTGCCAGCAGCCCTAGCGGGAGTAGGAATGAGCAGTTCTTC.

The chain joins TRBV4-1 to TRBJ1-2; no clear D gene. The CDR3 spans 15 residues. Germline CDR1 reads MGHRA; CDR2 reads YSYEKL. V was cut by 1 base and J by 5 bases, with 14 bases left in between. In DNA form, the CDR3 reads TGCGCCAGCAGCCAAGTTGGGAGGAGCAGTTATGGCTACACCTTC. Its protein is CASSQVGRSSYGYTF.

This clonotype has only a few counts. The chain couples TRBV12-3 or TRBV12-4 to TRBJ2-7; 7 bases align to TRBD1. The CDR3 has 14 amino acids. With V trimmed by 3 bases and J by 3 bases, 5 bases remained unmatched. The CDR3 sequence is CASSLGQLNYEQYF. DNA of the CDR3: TGTGCCAGCAGTTTGGGACAGTTAAACTACGAGCAGTACTTC.

The chain combines TRBV7-2 with TRBJ2-1; perhaps D is TRBD1 or TRBD2 (6 bases each). The CDR3 is made up of 15 amino acids. The germline V gene encodes CDR1 SGHTA and CDR2 FQGNSA. V lost 2 bases and J lost 10, with 18 bases in between. CDR3 nucleotide sequence: TGTGCCAGCAGCTTAAATCTTCACGGGGGCTTCGAGCAGTTCTTC. This gives the protein CASSLNLHGGFEQFF.

The V call is TRBV7-2, the J call TRBJ2-7; 10 nucleotides line up with TRBD2. This CDR3 comprises 15 residues. The J segment lost 2 bases and the V segment lost 4 bases, leaving 5 bases of the junction unmatched. Germline CDR1 reads SGHTA; CDR2 reads FQGNSA. CDR3 loop: CASSWTSGRTYEQYF. The CDR3, as DNA: TGTGCCAGCAGCTGGACTAGCGGCAGGACCTACGAGCAGTACTTC.

The genes are TRBV20-1 and TRBJ2-3; 8 bases are a match to TRBD2. The CDR3 runs to 16 residues. Germline V gives CDR1 DFQATT, CDR2 SNEGSKA (reference sequence). The trim removed 6 bases at V and 3 bases at J, leaving 14 bases unmatched. The CDR3 coding sequence is TGCAGTGCCGGACGACGGAGCGGGGGAGGGACAGATACGCAGTATTTT. Translated: CSAGRRSGGGTDTQYF.